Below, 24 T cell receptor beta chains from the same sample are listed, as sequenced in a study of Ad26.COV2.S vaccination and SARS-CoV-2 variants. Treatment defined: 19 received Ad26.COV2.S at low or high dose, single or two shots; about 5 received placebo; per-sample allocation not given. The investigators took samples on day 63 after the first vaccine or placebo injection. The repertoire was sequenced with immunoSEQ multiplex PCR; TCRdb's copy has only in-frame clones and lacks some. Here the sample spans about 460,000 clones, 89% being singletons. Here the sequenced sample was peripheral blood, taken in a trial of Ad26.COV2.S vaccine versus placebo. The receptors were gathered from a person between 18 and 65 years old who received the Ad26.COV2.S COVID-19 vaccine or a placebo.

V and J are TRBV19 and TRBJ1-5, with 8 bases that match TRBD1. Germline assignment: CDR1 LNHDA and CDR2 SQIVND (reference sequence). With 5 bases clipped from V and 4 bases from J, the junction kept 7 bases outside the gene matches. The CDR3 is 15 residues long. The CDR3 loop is CASSRDRGGNQPQHF. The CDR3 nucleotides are TGTGCCAGTAGTCGCGACAGGGGTGGGAATCAGCCCCAGCATTTT.

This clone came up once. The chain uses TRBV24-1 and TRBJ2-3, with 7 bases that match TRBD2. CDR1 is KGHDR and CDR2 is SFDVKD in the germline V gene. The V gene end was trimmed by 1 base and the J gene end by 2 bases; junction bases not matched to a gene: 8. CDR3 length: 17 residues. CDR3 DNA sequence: TGTGCCACCAGTGATTTAGGGGAGCGGGGCCACACAGATACGCAGTATTTT. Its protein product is CATSDLGERGHTDTQYF.

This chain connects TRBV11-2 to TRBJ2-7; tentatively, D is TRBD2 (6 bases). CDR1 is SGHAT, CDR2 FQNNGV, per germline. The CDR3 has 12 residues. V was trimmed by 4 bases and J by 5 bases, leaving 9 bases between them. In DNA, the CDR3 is TGTGCCAGCAGCTATAGCGGCCACGAGCAGTACTTC. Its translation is CASSYSGHEQYF.

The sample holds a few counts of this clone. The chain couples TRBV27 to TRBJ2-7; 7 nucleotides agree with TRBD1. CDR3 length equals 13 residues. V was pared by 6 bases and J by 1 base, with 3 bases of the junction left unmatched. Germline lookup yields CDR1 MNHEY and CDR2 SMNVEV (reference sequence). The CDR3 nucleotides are TGTGCCAGCAGCTCGGGACAGTCCTACGAGCAGTACTTC. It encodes CASSSGQSYEQYF.

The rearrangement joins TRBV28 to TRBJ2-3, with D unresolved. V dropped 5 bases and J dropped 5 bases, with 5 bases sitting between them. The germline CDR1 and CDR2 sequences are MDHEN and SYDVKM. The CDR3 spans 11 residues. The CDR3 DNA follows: TGTGCCAGCAGTACAAAAGATACGCAGTATTTT. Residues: CASSTKDTQYF. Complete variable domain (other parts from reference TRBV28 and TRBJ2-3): DVKVTQSSRYLVKRTGEKVFLECVQDMDHENMFWYRQDPGLGLRLIYFSYDVKMKEKGDIPEGYSVSREKKERFSLILESASTNQTSMYLCASSTKDTQYFGPGTRLTVL.

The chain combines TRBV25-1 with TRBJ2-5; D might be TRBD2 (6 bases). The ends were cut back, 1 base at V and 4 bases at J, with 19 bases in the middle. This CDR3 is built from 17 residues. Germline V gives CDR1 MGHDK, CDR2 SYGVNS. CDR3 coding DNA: TGTGCCAGCAGTGAATTAGGGACTGGGGCAGAACGAGAGACCCAGTACTTC. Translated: CASSELGTGAERETQYF.

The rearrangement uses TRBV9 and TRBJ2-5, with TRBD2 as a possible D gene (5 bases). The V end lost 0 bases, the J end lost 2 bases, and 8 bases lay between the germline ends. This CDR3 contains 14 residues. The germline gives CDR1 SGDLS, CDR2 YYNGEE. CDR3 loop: CASSVGWTQETQYF. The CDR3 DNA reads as TGTGCCAGCAGCGTAGGGTGGACTCAAGAGACCCAGTACTTC.

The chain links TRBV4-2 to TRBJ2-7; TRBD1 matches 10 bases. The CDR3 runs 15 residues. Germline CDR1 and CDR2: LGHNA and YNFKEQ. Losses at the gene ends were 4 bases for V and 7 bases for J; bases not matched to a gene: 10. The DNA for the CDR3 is TGTGCCAGCAGCCGATCTCGGACAGGGGGTACAGAGCAGTACTTC. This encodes CASSRSRTGGTEQYF.

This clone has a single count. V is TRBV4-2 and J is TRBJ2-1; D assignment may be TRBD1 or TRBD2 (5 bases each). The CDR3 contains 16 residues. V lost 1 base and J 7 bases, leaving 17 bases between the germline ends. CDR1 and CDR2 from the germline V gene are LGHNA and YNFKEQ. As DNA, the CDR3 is TGTGCCAGCAGCCAAGCCCCGGGACGAGATGGGAATGAGCAGTTCTTC. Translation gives CASSQAPGRDGNEQFF.

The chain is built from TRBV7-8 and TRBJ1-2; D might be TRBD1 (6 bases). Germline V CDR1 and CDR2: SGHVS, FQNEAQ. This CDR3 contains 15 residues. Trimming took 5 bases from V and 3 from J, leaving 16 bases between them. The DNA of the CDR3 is TGTGCCAGCAGCCCAAGACAGGCGGGAGACTATGGCTACACCTTC. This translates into CASSPRQAGDYGYTF.

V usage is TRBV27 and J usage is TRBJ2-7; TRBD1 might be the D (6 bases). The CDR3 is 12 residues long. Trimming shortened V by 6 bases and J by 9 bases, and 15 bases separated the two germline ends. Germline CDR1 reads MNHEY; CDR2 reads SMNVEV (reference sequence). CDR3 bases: TGTGCCAGCAGCGGTAACAGGGCCCGGCAGTACTTC. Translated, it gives CASSGNRARQYF.

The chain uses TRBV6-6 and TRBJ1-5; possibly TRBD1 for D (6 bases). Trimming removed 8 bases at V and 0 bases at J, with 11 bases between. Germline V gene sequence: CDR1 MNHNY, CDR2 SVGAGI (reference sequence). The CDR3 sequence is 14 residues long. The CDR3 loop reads CASQGRDSNQPQHF. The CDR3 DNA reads TGTGCCAGCCAGGGGAGAGATAGCAATCAGCCCCAGCATTTT.

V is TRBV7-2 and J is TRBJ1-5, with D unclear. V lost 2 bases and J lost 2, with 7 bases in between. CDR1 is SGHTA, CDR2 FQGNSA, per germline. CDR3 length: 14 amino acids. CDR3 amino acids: CASSLLVGNQPQHF. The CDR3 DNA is TGTGCCAGCAGCTTATTAGTGGGCAATCAGCCCCAGCATTTT.

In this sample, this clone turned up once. This CDR3 is CASSPSGNEKLFF. The CDR3 DNA reads TGTGCCAGCAGCCCTAGCGGGAACGAAAAACTGTTTTTT. The chain uses TRBV28 and TRBJ1-4; D call uncertain. The CDR3 is 13 residues long. Trimming pared 6 bases from V and 8 bases from J, leaving 13 bases between. Germline CDR1 and CDR2: MDHEN and SYDVKM.

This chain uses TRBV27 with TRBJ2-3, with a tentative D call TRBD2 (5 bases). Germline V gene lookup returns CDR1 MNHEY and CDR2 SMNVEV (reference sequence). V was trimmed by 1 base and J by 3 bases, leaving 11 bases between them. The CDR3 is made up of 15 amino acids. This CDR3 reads CASSLYPGLTDTQYF. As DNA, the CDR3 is TGTGCCAGCAGTTTATATCCGGGGTTAACAGATACGCAGTATTTT.

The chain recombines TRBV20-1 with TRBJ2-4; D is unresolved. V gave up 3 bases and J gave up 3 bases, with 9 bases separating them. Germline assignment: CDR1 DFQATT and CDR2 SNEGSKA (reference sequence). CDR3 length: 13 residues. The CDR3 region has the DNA TGCAGTGCTAGTCGTGAAGGCAAAAACATTCAGTACTTC. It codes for CSASREGKNIQYF.

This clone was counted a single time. This CDR3 reads CASSSGTSGTQETQYF. The CDR3 DNA is TGCGCCAGCAGCTCAGGGACTAGCGGGACCCAAGAGACCCAGTACTTC. This chain links TRBV5-1 with TRBJ2-5; 13 bases fit TRBD2. CDR3 size: 16 residues. V was clipped by 3 bases and J by 1 base; unmatched bases: 3. Per germline, CDR1 SGHRS and CDR2 YFSETQ.

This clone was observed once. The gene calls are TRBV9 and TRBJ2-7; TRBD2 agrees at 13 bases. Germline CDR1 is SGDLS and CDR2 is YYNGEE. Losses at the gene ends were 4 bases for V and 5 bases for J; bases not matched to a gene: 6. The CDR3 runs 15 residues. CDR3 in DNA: TGTGCCAGCAGCCCAGGGACTAGCGGGAACCACGAGCAGTACTTC. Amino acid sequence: CASSPGTSGNHEQYF.

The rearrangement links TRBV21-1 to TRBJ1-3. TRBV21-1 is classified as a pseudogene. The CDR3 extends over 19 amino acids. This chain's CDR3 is CASSKAPEGLVFCGNTIYF. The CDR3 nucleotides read TGTGCCAGCAGCAAAGCGCCAGAGGGTTTGGTCTTTTGCGGAAACACCATATATTTT.

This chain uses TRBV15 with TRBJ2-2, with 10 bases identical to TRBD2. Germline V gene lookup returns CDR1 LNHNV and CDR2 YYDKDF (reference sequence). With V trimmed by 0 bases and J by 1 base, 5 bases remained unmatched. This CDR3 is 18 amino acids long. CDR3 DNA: TGTGCCACCAGCAGAGATACCCCTAGCGGGAGGAACACCGGGGAGCTGTTTTTT. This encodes CATSRDTPSGRNTGELFF.

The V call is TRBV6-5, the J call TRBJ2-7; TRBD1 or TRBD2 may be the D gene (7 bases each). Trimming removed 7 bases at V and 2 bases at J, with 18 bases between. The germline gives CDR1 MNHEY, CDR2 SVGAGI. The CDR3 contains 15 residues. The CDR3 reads CASTFTRGGTYEQYF. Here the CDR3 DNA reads TGTGCCAGCACATTCACCAGGGGGGGAACCTACGAGCAGTACTTC.

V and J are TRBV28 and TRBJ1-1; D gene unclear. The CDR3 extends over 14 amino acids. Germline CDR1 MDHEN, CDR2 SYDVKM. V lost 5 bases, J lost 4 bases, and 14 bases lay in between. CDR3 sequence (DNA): TGTGCCAGCAGTAATAGAGTCTTAGGCACTGAAGCTTTCTTT. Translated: CASSNRVLGTEAFF.

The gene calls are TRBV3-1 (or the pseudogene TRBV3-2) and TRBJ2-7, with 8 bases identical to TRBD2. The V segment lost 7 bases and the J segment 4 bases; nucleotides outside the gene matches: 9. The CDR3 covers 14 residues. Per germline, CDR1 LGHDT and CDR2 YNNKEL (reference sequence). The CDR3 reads CASTKSGGVYEQYF. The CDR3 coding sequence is TGTGCCAGCACCAAGTCGGGAGGGGTATACGAGCAGTACTTC.

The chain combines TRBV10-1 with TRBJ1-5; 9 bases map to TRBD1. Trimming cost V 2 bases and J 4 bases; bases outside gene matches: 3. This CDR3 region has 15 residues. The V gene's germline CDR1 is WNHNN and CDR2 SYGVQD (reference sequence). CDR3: CASSEADRGNQPQHF. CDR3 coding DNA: TGCGCCAGCAGTGAGGCGGACAGGGGAAATCAGCCCCAGCATTTT.